This T cell receptor beta chain was retrieved from a study of early T cells in non-severe SARS-CoV-2 infection. Broader study findings: The matching step, a VDJdb search, favored anti-spike CD8 responses and missed private and CD4 specificities.

Unique molecular identifiers were added to individual cDNA molecules. TCRdb processed the 5' RACE reads anew with MiXCR; each CDR3 protein has one entry. In the table there are about 50,000 distinct CDR3 sequences, roughly 6.5% of which are singletons. The germline V gene encodes CDR1 SNHLY and CDR2 FYNNEI. The V and J ends lost 1 base and 6 bases respectively, with 16 bases between them. The length of the CDR3 is 16 residues. This clonotype was picked up many times. The antigen is not known. The source of this sequence is an adult who was a healthcare worker with PCR-confirmed SARS-CoV-2 infection or an uninfected control (not recorded which). This sample comprised whole blood, obtained at baseline. The chain combines TRBV2 with TRBJ2-1; D ambiguous. As DNA, the CDR3 is TGTGCCAGCAGTGAAGAGGACCTCTCTCCGGGCAATGAGCAGTTCTTC. Its protein product is CASSEEDLSPGNEQFF.